These T cell receptor beta chains were read from a single sample in a study of CD8 T cell repertoires and HIV-1 epitope variants. The assay was immunoSEQ multiplex PCR, and TCRdb's table has in-frame clones only and misses some. The sample consists of about 5,800 clones, roughly two thirds of them appearing once. Their cognate antigens are unknown. The sequenced sample consisted of cultured CD8+ T cells derived from PBMCs. The receptors originated from a male donor with HIV. Each CDR3 is given with its conserved first and last residue. Each record gives: D gene, V gene, clone size, J gene, CDR3 protein, CDR3 DNA. A D gene is named only where the DNA matches it firmly. A row's size may be missing; if present it is once, few, many or a size class.

>.|TRBV7-8|.|TRBJ2-1
CASSFRVDEQFF
TGTGCCAGCAGCTTCAGGGTAGATGAGCAGTTCTTC
>.|TRBV27|.|TRBJ2-5
CASSLSGFVETQYF
TGTGCCAGCAGTTTATCAGGGTTCGTGGAGACCCAGTACTTC
>TRBD2|TRBV11-1|.|TRBJ2-7
CASSLTAGGAPSYEQYF
TGTGCCAGCAGCTTAACGGCGGGAGGTGCCCCTTCCTACGAGCAGTACTTC
>.|TRBV6-5|.|TRBJ2-7
CASSPGAITYEQYF
TGTGCCAGCAGCCCCGGGGCGATTACCTACGAGCAGTACTTC
>.|TRBV5-1|.|TRBJ1-1
CASTYGPVSAEAFF
TGCGCCAGCACCTATGGGCCGGTTTCGGCTGAAGCTTTCTTT
>TRBD2|TRBV6-4|.|TRBJ2-1
CASSDTSGGADEQFF
TGTGCCAGCAGTGATACTAGCGGGGGGGCCGATGAGCAGTTCTTC
>.|TRBV19|.|TRBJ2-1
CASSTDLTENNEQFF
TGTGCCAGTAGTACCGACCTGACCGAAAACAATGAGCAGTTCTTC
>TRBD2|TRBV28|.|TRBJ2-1
CASSETSGVPIEQFF
TGTGCCAGCAGTGAGACTAGCGGAGTCCCCATTGAGCAGTTCTTC
>.|TRBV7-9|once|TRBJ2-7
CASSLSGTGAHEEQYF
TGTGCCAGCAGCCTCTCCGGAACAGGCGCACACGAAGAGCAGTACTTC
>.|TRBV5-1|.|TRBJ2-7
CASSLGGISYEQYF
TGCGCCAGCAGCTTGGGGGGGATCTCCTACGAGCAGTACTTC
>.|TRBV5-6|.|TRBJ2-5
CASSLGGAVETQYF
TGTGCCAGCAGCTTGGGAGGGGCGGTAGAGACCCAGTACTTC
>TRBD1|TRBV28|.|TRBJ1-5
CASSFSTGDGNQPQHF
TGTGCCAGCAGTTTCTCAACAGGGGATGGCAATCAGCCCCAGCATTTT
>.|TRBV4-2|.|TRBJ2-1
CASSQEISWAGNEQFF
TGTGCCAGCAGCCAAGAAATCTCTTGGGCGGGCAATGAGCAGTTCTTC
>.|TRBV18|few|TRBJ1-2
CASSPEPEASYGYTF
TGTGCCAGCTCACCCGAGCCGGAGGCCTCCTATGGCTACACCTTC
>.|TRBV4-3|.|TRBJ1-1
CASSPGMNTEAFF
TGCGCCAGCAGCCCGGGGATGAACACTGAAGCTTTCTTT
>TRBD2|TRBV28|.|TRBJ2-1
CASSLSRGAMEQFF
TGTGCCAGCAGTTTATCGCGGGGGGCTATGGAGCAGTTCTTC
>.|TRBV6-5|.|TRBJ1-1
CASSYKTGPGGTEAFF
TGTGCCAGCAGTTATAAAACAGGCCCCGGGGGCACTGAAGCTTTCTTT